The 23 T cell receptor beta chains listed next were all sequenced from one sample in a study of T cell repertoires in aging, cancer and after chemotherapy. Amplification of TCR beta used genomic DNA extracted from peripheral blood. A mixed TRB-A/B primer pool amplified rearranged TRB by multiplex touch-down PCR. TCRdb reanalysed the multiplex PCR reads using MiXCR and keeps one entry per CDR3 protein. The sample holds 7,000 to 9,500 distinct CDR3 sequences, 20% to 30% seen once. Sequencing was done on a sample of blood. Receptor source: a human donor with a blood cancer. The donor label of this sample is uncertain.

By share, this clonotype ranks as medium-sized (0.01 to 0.1%). This chain uses TRBV6-1 with TRBJ1-3, with D hard to call. The germline V gene encodes CDR1 MNHNS and CDR2 SASEGT. The CDR3 is made up of 12 amino acids. V was pared by 2 bases and J by 8 bases, with 7 bases between. The CDR3 coding sequence is TGTGCCAGCAGTGAATTGACGGACACCATATATTTT. The encoded protein is CASSELTDTIYF.

This clonotype is medium-sized. The chain uses TRBV6-1 and TRBJ1-5; TRBD1 matches 7 bases. The germline V gene has CDR1 MNHNS and CDR2 SASEGT. Trimming cost V 4 bases and J 3 bases; bases outside gene matches: 9. The CDR3 has 16 residues. The DNA for the CDR3 is TGTGCCAGCAGTGCTATACCGGACAGGTCCAATCAGCCCCAGCATTTT. Amino acids: CASSAIPDRSNQPQHF.

This clonotype is medium-sized by share. This rearrangement joins TRBV6-5 to TRBJ2-7, with D unresolved. CDR3 length: 15 residues. The ends were cut back, 0 bases at V and 1 base at J, with 10 bases in the middle. Germline V gene sequence: CDR1 MNHEY, CDR2 SVGAGI. The CDR3 sequence is CASSYSNTGSYEQYF. In DNA form, the CDR3 reads TGTGCCAGCAGTTACTCGAACACCGGGTCCTACGAGCAGTACTTC.

J is TRBJ1-1 and V is TRBV11-1; D remains ambiguous. V was shortened by 5 bases and J by 5 bases, with 12 bases between the two germline ends. This CDR3 has 13 residues. Germline CDR1 SGHAT, CDR2 FQDESV (reference sequence). CDR3 residues: CASSPQTGTEAFF. The CDR3 DNA is TGTGCCAGCAGCCCCCAAACTGGGACTGAAGCTTTCTTT.

The rearrangement uses TRBV30 and TRBJ1-5; 7 bases map to TRBD1. J gave up 1 base and V 0 bases, and 3 bases lay outside the gene matches. There are 15 residues in the CDR3. Germline V gene sequence: CDR1 GTSNPN, CDR2 SVGIG (reference sequence). CDR3 bases: TGTGCCTGGAGTGTACGAGGGGGCAGCAATCAGCCCCAGCATTTT. This codes for CAWSVRGGSNQPQHF.

In this sample, this clonotype is medium-sized (0.01 to 0.1%). The chain has TRBV18 and TRBJ2-3; TRBD2 matches 16 bases. The junction had 5 bases not matched to a gene; V was cut back by 5 bases and J by 3 bases. CDR1 is KGHSH and CDR2 is LQKENI in the germline V gene. This CDR3 contains 17 residues. In DNA form, the CDR3 reads TGTGCCAGCTCAACTGGGACTAGCGGGAGGGCTACAGATACGCAGTATTTT. Protein product: CASSTGTSGRATDTQYF.

In this sample, this clonotype turned up a few times. This chain joins TRBV5-4 and TRBJ1-2; D perhaps matches TRBD1 (5 bases). The germline CDR1 and CDR2 sequences are SGHNT and YYREEE (reference sequence). The CDR3 sequence is 14 residues long. V lost 1 base and J lost 0, with 7 bases in between. This chain's CDR3 is CASSLRGANYGYTF. Written as DNA, the CDR3 is TGTGCCAGCAGCTTGAGAGGGGCTAACTATGGCTACACCTTC. The variable domain in full, completed from reference TRBV5-4 and TRBJ1-2, reads ETGVTQSPTHLIKTRGQQVTLRCSSQSGHNTVSWYQQALGQGPQFIFQYYREEENGRGNFPPRFSGLQFPNYSSELNVNALELDDSALYLCASSLRGANYGYTFGSGTRLTVV.

V and J are TRBV7-2 and TRBJ2-5, with a tentative D call TRBD2 (5 bases). CDR1 and CDR2 (germline): SGHTA, FQGNSA. Trimming shortened V by 2 bases and J by 10 bases, and 14 bases separated the two germline ends. CDR3 size: 13 residues. This CDR3 is CASSLILPGNQYF. CDR3 nucleotide sequence: TGTGCCAGCAGCTTAATACTCCCGGGGAACCAGTACTTC. Full variable domain (rest looked up from reference TRBV7-2 and TRBJ2-5): GAGVSQSPSNKVTEKGKDVELRCDPISGHTALYWYRQSLGQGLEFLIYFQGNSAPDKSGLPSDRFSAERTGGSVSTLTIQRTQQEDSAVYLCASSLILPGNQYFGPGTRLLVL.

This clonotype was observed a few times. The gene calls are TRBV10-3 and TRBJ2-3; 10 nucleotides agree with TRBD2. Germline-derived CDR1 and CDR2 are ENHRY and SYGVKD. This CDR3 comprises 16 residues. V lost 9 bases, J lost 2 bases, and 11 bases stayed unmatched. For the CDR3, the DNA is TGTGCCATTAAAAAAGGACTAGCGGACCACACAGATACGCAGTATTTT. It specifies CAIKKGLADHTDTQYF.

Relative to its sample, this clonotype is medium-sized. The rearrangement joins TRBV27 to TRBJ2-2; TRBD2 matches at 8 bases. CDR1 and CDR2 (germline): MNHEY, SMNVEV (reference sequence). The ends lost 8 bases at V and 8 bases at J; junction bases unmatched: 1. This CDR3 contains 11 residues. The DNA of the CDR3 is TGTGCCAGCCGGGAGGGAGGGGAGCTGTTTTTT. Translation: CASREGGELFF.

Relative to its sample, this clonotype is medium-sized. V is TRBV7-9 and J is TRBJ2-6; 7 bases map to TRBD2. Germline CDR1 SEHNR, CDR2 FQNEAQ (reference sequence). The CDR3 has 15 residues. After removal of 8 bases from V and 2 bases from J, the junction contained 6 bases not matched to a gene. CDR3 bases: TGTGCCAGCGGGGTGCTAGCGGCTGGGGCCAACGTCCTGACTTTC. Residues: CASGVLAAGANVLTF.

This clonotype was seen only a few times. The J gene is TRBJ2-7, the V gene TRBV6-5; the D is unclear. The germline gives CDR1 MNHEY, CDR2 SVGAGI. V dropped 8 bases and J dropped 2 bases, with 13 bases sitting between them. This CDR3 comprises 13 residues. CDR3 nucleotide sequence: TGTGCCAGCGCCCCAGCGCTACCCTACGAGCAGTACTTC. This sequence encodes CASAPALPYEQYF.

The V call is TRBV6-5, the J call TRBJ1-2; D call uncertain. The CDR3 loop spans 11 amino acids. The V gene's germline CDR1 is MNHEY and CDR2 SVGAGI. V shed 4 bases and J shed 5 bases, with 5 bases lying between them. The CDR3, as DNA: TGTGCCAGCAGTTCGAGGTATGGCTACACCTTC. As protein: CASSSRYGYTF.

This clonotype was recorded once. One base away lies a much larger clone, so this may be a sequencing read error. The chain joins TRBV19 to TRBJ1-5; D is possibly TRBD1 (6 bases). This CDR3 is built from 13 residues. CDR1 LNHDA and CDR2 SQIVND come from the germline V gene (reference sequence). CDR3 coding DNA: TGTGCCAGTACCATGAGGGGGAATCAGTCCCAGCATTTT. It is translated as CASTMRGNQSQHF.

This clonotype is labeled as medium-sized (0.01 to 0.1%). This chain links TRBV27 with TRBJ2-1; D might be TRBD2 (6 bases). V was pared by 4 bases and J by 1 base, with 14 bases between. The germline CDR1 and CDR2 sequences are MNHEY and SMNVEV (reference sequence). This CDR3 is 16 amino acids long. CDR3 amino acids: CASSSLSGRSYNEQFF. The CDR3 DNA sequence: TGTGCCAGCAGTTCCCTTAGCGGCCGTTCCTACAATGAGCAGTTCTTC.

This clonotype ranks as medium-sized. The rearrangement links TRBV5-6 to TRBJ2-5; D unclear. The V end lost 0 bases, the J end lost 5 bases, and 5 bases lay between the germline ends. CDR3 length: 12 amino acids. The V gene's germline CDR1 is SGHDT and CDR2 YYEEEE. In DNA, the CDR3 is TGTGCCAGCAGCTTGGTGATGGAGACCCAGTACTTC. This translates into CASSLVMETQYF. The complete variable domain, with remaining parts taken from reference TRBV5-6 and TRBJ2-5, reads DAGVTQSPTHLIKTRGQQVTLRCSPKSGHDTVSWYQQALGQGPQFIFQYYEEEERQRGNFPDRFSGHQFPNYSSELNVNALLLGDSALYLCASSLVMETQYFGPGTRLLVL.

This clonotype is labeled as medium-sized. The J gene is TRBJ1-3, the V gene TRBV6-5, with TRBD1 matching 8 bases. The germline gives CDR1 MNHEY, CDR2 SVGAGI. This CDR3 has 18 amino acids. The V gene end was trimmed by 5 bases and the J gene end by 1 base; junction bases not matched to a gene: 13. CDR3 sequence: CASSRKRTGWGSGNTIYF. DNA for the CDR3: TGTGCCAGCAGTCGAAAGCGGACAGGGTGGGGGTCTGGAAACACCATATATTTT.

Within the sample, this clonotype is medium-sized. The chain joins TRBV6-8 to TRBJ2-1, with a weak D call TRBD2 (6 bases). Between the trimmed V and J ends, which lost 6 bases and 5 bases, there was a span of 11 bases. The CDR3 totals 13 residues. Germline V gives CDR1 MNHGY, CDR2 SAAAGT. The CDR3 is CASRRLEDNEQFF. Written as DNA, the CDR3 is TGTGCCAGCAGACGACTAGAAGACAATGAGCAGTTCTTC.

This sequence joins TRBV20-1 and TRBJ2-2; no firm D call. Between the trimmed V and J ends, which lost 1 base and 13 bases, there was a span of 10 bases. CDR3 length: 11 residues. Germline-derived CDR1 and CDR2 are DFQATT and SNEGSKA (reference sequence). Here the CDR3 DNA reads TGCAGTGCTAGAGTAGGACCCGGGCTGTTTTTT. It codes for CSARVGPGLFF.

The genes are TRBV5-1 and TRBJ2-2, with D uncertain. Germline CDR1 and CDR2: SGHRS and YFSETQ. V was trimmed by 2 bases and J by 6 bases, leaving 2 bases between them. The CDR3 has 11 amino acids. CDR3 region: CASSFPGELFF. CDR3 coding DNA: TGCGCCAGCAGCTTCCCCGGGGAGCTGTTTTTT.

At least ten counts were recorded for this clonotype. This chain joins TRBV12-3 or TRBV12-4 and TRBJ2-5, with 11 bases lining up with TRBD1. The CDR3 loop spans 19 amino acids. The J segment lost 5 bases and the V segment lost 6 bases, leaving 20 bases of the junction unmatched. CDR3 region: CASSTWTGGRSNLGETQYF. CDR3 coding DNA: TGTGCCAGCAGCACCTGGACAGGGGGCCGATCTAATCTGGGGGAGACCCAGTACTTC.

By share, this clonotype counts as medium-sized. The rearrangement uses TRBV27 and TRBJ2-7, with D perhaps TRBD2 (6 bases). Trimming took off 7 bases at V and 0 bases at J, with 10 bases between the two ends. Germline V gene sequence: CDR1 MNHEY, CDR2 SMNVEV (reference sequence). The CDR3 has 13 residues. This chain's CDR3 is CASNAGNSYEQYF. The CDR3 region has the DNA TGTGCCAGCAATGCGGGGAACTCCTACGAGCAGTACTTC.

The chain combines TRBV28 with TRBJ2-3; the match to TRBD2 covers 11 bases. The germline CDR1 and CDR2 sequences are MDHEN and SYDVKM. CDR3 length: 16 amino acids. V lost 2 bases and J lost 6; bases outside the gene matches: 7. The chain's CDR3 is CASSLGELAGEDTQYF. The CDR3 DNA follows: TGTGCCAGCAGTTTAGGGGAACTAGCGGGAGAGGATACGCAGTATTTT.